This TCR beta chain was sequenced in a study of blood T cells in healthy people across ages. For the study at large: Template switching picked up about one barcoded beta molecule for each two T cells.

The germline V and J ends were trimmed by 5 bases and 0 bases, with 11 bases remaining between them. The CDR3 covers 14 residues. Germline assignment: CDR1 SGHVS and CDR2 FNYEAQ. The individuals who served as donors were healthy Caucasians living in Russia, aged about 6 to 100. Each individual donor underwent a draw of roughly 10 milliliters of peripheral blood. To note about this clonotype: The target antigen is unknown.

General study findings and limits: Across the age range, TCR beta diversity per million T cells fell in a roughly linear way.

Through a sample-barcoded 5' primer and a J-beta primer mix, a second PCR was run for roughly 6 to 11 cycles. MiXCR, run by TCRdb on the 5' RACE reads, gives a single entry per CDR3 protein. Here the sample spans around 800,000 distinct CDR3 sequences, roughly 44% being singletons. This receptor was obtained from a man aged 55 to 70 in good health. The chain has TRBV7-6 and TRBJ2-7; no definite D call. The sequencing input was blood. CDR3 bases: TGTGCCAGCAGCCCCCGTTTTACCTCCTACGAGCAGTACTTC. This codes for CASSPRFTSYEQYF.